This entry features one TCR beta chain sequence. From germline, CDR1 is GTSNPN and CDR2 SVGIG (reference sequence). Trimming at V came to 1 base and at J to 5 bases, leaving 3 bases not matched to a gene. The CDR3 sequence is 13 residues long. The data originate from a study of blood T cell repertoires in COVID-19. Measured with immunoSEQ multiplex PCR; TCRdb has only the in-frame clones, and not every one. The sample yields roughly 58,000 clones, around 66% seen once. The V gene is TRBV30, the J gene TRBJ1-1; 8 positions agree with TRBD1. Sequencing was carried out using PBMCs or T cells enriched from blood (not recorded which). The origin of this receptor is a woman aged 55-70 years who had been exposed to COVID-19. CDR3 nucleotides: TGTGCCTGGAGTGGGGACAGGAGGACTGAAGCTTTCTTT. Amino acids: CAWSGDRRTEAFF.